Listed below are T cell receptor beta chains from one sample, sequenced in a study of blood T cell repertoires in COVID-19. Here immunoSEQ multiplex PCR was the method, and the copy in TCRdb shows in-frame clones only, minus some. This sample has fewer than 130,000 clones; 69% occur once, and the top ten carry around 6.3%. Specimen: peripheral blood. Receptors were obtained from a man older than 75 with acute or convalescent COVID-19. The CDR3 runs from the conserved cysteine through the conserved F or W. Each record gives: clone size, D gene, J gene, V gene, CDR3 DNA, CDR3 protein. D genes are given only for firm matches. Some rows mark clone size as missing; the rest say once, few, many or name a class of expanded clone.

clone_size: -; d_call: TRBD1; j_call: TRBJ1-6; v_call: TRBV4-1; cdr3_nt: TGCGCCACCCAGGACAGGGACTATTATAATTCACCCCTCCACTTT; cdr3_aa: CATQDRDYYNSPLHF
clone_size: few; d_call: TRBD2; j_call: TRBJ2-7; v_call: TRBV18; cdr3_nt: TGTGCCAGCTCACGCGGGAGAAACTACGAGCAGTACTTC; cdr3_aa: CASSRGRNYEQYF
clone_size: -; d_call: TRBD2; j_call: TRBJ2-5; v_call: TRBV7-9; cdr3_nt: TGTGCCAGCAGCCTAGTAGCGGGAATCGGAGAGACCCAGTACTTC; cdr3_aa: CASSLVAGIGETQYF
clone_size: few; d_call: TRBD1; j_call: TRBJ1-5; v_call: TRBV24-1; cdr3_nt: TGTGCCTCCCCGGGACAGGGGTCGAAAGGCAATCAGCCCCAGCATTTT; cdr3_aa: CASPGQGSKGNQPQHF
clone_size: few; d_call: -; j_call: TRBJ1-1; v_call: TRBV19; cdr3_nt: TGTGCCAGTGGGAACAGGGACACTGAAGCTTTCTTT; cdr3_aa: CASGNRDTEAFF
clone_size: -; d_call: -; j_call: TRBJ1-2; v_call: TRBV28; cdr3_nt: TGTGCCAGCAGTTCCCGGACGGGAACGGGCTACACCTTC; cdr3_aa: CASSSRTGTGYTF
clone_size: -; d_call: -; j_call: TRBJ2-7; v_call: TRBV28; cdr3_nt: TGTGCCAGCAGTTTAGGGCAGGGTGGCTCCTACGAGCAGTACTTC; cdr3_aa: CASSLGQGGSYEQYF
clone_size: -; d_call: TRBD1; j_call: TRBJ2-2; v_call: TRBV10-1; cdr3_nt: TGCGCCAGAAACCGGGACAGGGGCACCGGGGAGCTGTTTTTT; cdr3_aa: CARNRDRGTGELFF
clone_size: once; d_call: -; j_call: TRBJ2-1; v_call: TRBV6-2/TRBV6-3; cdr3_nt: TGTGCCAGCAGTTACCCCCTTATGAATGAGCAGTTCTTC; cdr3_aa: CASSYPLMNEQFF
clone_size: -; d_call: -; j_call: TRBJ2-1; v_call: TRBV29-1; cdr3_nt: TGCAGCGTTGAGGAGGGGAAAACGAACAATGAGCAGTTCTTC; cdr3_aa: CSVEEGKTNNEQFF
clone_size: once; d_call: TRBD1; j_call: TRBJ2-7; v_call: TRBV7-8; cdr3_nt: TGTGCCAGCAGCTCCCCCCCGACAGGGGTATACGAGCAGTACTTC; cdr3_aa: CASSSPPTGVYEQYF
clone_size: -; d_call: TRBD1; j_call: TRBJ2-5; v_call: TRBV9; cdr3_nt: TGTGCCAGCAGTGTGCGGACAGGGGGGGTTCGAGAGACCCAGTACTTC; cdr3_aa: CASSVRTGGVRETQYF
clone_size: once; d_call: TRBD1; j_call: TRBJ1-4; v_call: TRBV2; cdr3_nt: TGTGCCAGCAGCCTCAGGGGGCGGTATGAAAAACTGTTTTTT; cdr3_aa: CASSLRGRYEKLFF
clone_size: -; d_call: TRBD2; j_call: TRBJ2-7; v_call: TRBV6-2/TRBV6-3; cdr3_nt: TGTGCCAGCAGTCCGCCCGGGACTAGCGGATCGTTAAGGTACGAGCAGTACTTC; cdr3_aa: CASSPPGTSGSLRYEQYF
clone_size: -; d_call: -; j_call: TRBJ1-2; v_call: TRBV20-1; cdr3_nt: TGCAGTGCTTACGGGACTGATGGCTACACCTTC; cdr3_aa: CSAYGTDGYTF
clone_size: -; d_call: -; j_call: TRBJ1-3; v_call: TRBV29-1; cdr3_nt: TGCAGCGTTGTGTGGGGGGGCACAGCGAGCTCTGGAAACACCATATATTTT; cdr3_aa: CSVVWGGTASSGNTIYF
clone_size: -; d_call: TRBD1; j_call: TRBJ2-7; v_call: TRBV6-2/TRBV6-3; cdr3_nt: TGTGCCAGCAGTTACGTTTGGACAGGGGTCGGCTACGAGCAGTACTTC; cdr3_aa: CASSYVWTGVGYEQYF
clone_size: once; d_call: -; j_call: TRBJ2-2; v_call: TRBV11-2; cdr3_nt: TGTGCCAGCAGCTTAGCACAACAGGTGACCGGGGAGCTGTTTTTT; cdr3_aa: CASSLAQQVTGELFF
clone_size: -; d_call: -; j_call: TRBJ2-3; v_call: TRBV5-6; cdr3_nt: TGTGCCAGCAGCTGGGCCGATACGCAGTATTTT; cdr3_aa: CASSWADTQYF
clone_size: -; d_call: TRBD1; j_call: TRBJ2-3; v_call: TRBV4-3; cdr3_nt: TGCGCCAGCAGCCAAGGGACAGGGTTGGCAGATACGCAGTATTTT; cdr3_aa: CASSQGTGLADTQYF
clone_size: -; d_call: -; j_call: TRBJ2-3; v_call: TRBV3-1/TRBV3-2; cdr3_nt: TGTGCCAGCAGCTTCGCGGGACGGCGAGCTAGCACAGATACGCAGTATTTT; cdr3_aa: CASSFAGRRASTDTQYF
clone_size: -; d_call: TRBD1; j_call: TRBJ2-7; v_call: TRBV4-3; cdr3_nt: TGCGCCAGCAGCCAAGGGACAGGCCGCTACGAGCAGTACTTC; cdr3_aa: CASSQGTGRYEQYF
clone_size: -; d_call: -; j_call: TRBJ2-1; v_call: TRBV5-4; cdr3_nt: TGTGCCAGCAGCCCGACGGGCGGGACCTACAATGAGCAGTTCTTC; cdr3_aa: CASSPTGGTYNEQFF
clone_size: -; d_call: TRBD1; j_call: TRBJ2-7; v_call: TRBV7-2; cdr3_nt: TGTGCCAGCAGCGTGGGTTACAGGGGGTACGAGCAGTACTTC; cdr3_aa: CASSVGYRGYEQYF